This passage covers 31 T cell receptor beta chains from one sample sequenced in a study of radiotherapy plus CTLA-4 blockade in lung cancer. Sequencing used immunoSEQ multiplex PCR; TCRdb keeps in-frame clones, though not all of them. The table records roughly 110,000 clones, over 75% of them present only once. The source was peripheral blood, collected from a patient treated with radiotherapy plus ipilimumab. All receptors come from a human donor with non-small cell lung cancer that progressed on radiotherapy plus ipilimumab. Some clones in this sample may be carry-over from other donors' samples.

The chain employs TRBV9 and TRBJ1-6, with a possible D match to TRBD1 (5 bases). The CDR3 runs 17 residues. The V end was cut by 3 bases, the J end by 0 bases, with 13 bases between. Germline V lookup: CDR1 SGDLS, CDR2 YYNGEE. CDR3 DNA: TGTGCCAGCAGCGAATCGGGACTGAACTCCTATAATTCACCCCTCCACTTT. Amino acid sequence: CASSESGLNSYNSPLHF.

The chain links TRBV5-1 to TRBJ1-2; D remains unclear. The CDR3 covers 12 residues. The V and J ends lost 7 bases and 7 bases respectively, with 14 bases between them. CDR1 is SGHRS, CDR2 YFSETQ, per germline. CDR3 bases: TGCGCCAGCGCGGGGATTCTAGGTGGCTACACCTTC. It codes for CASAGILGGYTF.

The chain has TRBV7-6 and TRBJ1-5, with a weak D call TRBD1 (6 bases). With 2 bases removed from V and 6 bases from J, the gap between germline ends came to 8 bases. The CDR3 contains 13 residues. CDR1 and CDR2 (germline): SGHVS, FNYEAQ. CDR3 region: CASSLQGTQPQHF. The CDR3 DNA reads as TGTGCCAGCAGCTTACAGGGGACTCAGCCCCAGCATTTT. Drawing the rest from reference TRBV7-6 and TRBJ1-5, the complete variable domain is GAGVSQSPRYKVTKRGQDVALRCDPISGHVSLYWYRQALGQGPEFLTYFNYEAQQDKSGLPNDRFSAERPEGSISTLTIQRTEQRDSAMYRCASSLQGTQPQHFGDGTRLSIL.

The chain employs TRBV6-5 and TRBJ2-1; no definite D call. This CDR3 spans 15 amino acids. Germline CDR1 is MNHEY and CDR2 is SVGAGI. V was pared by 2 bases and J by 3 bases, with 11 bases between. CDR3 amino acids: CASSYDNTVYNEQFF. In DNA form, the CDR3 reads TGTGCCAGCAGTTACGATAATACGGTCTACAATGAGCAGTTCTTC.

The chain is built from TRBV7-8 and TRBJ1-3, with a weak D call TRBD1 (5 bases). The CDR3 spans 15 residues. The germline V gene has CDR1 SGHVS and CDR2 FQNEAQ. The V end lost 1 base, the J end lost 8 bases, and 15 bases lay between the germline ends. The CDR3 nucleotides are TGTGCCAGCAGCTTAGAGGGCAGGGTTTATCACACCATATATTTT. Translating it yields CASSLEGRVYHTIYF.

This sequence joins TRBV29-1 and TRBJ1-2, with a weak D call TRBD1 (5 bases). V lost 4 bases and J 1 base, leaving 10 bases between the germline ends. CDR1 and CDR2 (germline): SQVTM, ANQGSEA. This CDR3 contains 13 residues. The CDR3 loop reads CSVAGGNNYGYTF. The CDR3, as DNA: TGCAGCGTTGCCGGGGGGAATAACTATGGCTACACCTTC.

V and J are TRBV7-2 and TRBJ2-1; 8 nucleotides agree with TRBD2. The CDR3 is 15 residues long. Losses at the gene ends were 3 bases for V and 3 bases for J; bases not matched to a gene: 4. CDR1 is SGHTA, CDR2 FQGNSA, per germline. The CDR3 nucleotides read TGTGCCAGCAGCTTCGCGGGGGGCGGCTACAATGAGCAGTTCTTC. Residues: CASSFAGGGYNEQFF.

The rearrangement links TRBV28 to TRBJ2-7; the match to TRBD1 covers 7 bases. Per the germline V gene, CDR1 is MDHEN and CDR2 is SYDVKM. CDR3 size: 13 residues. Trimming cost V 7 bases and J 5 bases; bases outside gene matches: 8. The CDR3 here is CASTAQGMNEQYF. In DNA, the CDR3 is TGTGCCAGCACCGCACAGGGGATGAACGAGCAGTACTTC.

This clone has a single count. The chain is built from TRBV28 and TRBJ2-7; 7 bases are shared with TRBD1. There are 14 residues in the CDR3. The junction had 12 bases not matched to a gene; V was cut back by 8 bases and J by 5 bases. Germline V CDR1 and CDR2: MDHEN, SYDVKM. CDR3 region: CASFPTGETNEQYF. As DNA, the CDR3 is TGTGCCAGCTTCCCCACAGGGGAAACTAACGAGCAGTACTTC.

The chain is built from TRBV7-2 and TRBJ1-4, with a possible D match to TRBD1 (6 bases). V shed 1 base and J shed 10 bases, with 16 bases lying between them. CDR1 is SGHTA, CDR2 FQGNSA, per germline. This CDR3 has 15 amino acids. The CDR3 DNA reads as TGTGCCAGCAGCTTAGGAAACAGGGCATCGGGAAAACTGTTTTTT. Its translation: CASSLGNRASGKLFF.

The chain carries TRBV5-1 and TRBJ2-7; D could derive from TRBD1 or TRBD2 (5 bases each). The germline V gene encodes CDR1 SGHRS and CDR2 YFSETQ. V gave up 4 bases and J gave up 6 bases, with 20 bases separating them. This CDR3 spans 15 amino acids. CDR3 nucleotides: TGCGCCAGCAGCCCTATGGGGACCAGCGAAAGCGAGCAGTACTTC. Amino acids: CASSPMGTSESEQYF.

The chain is built from TRBV19 and TRBJ1-1; no reliable D call. CDR1 and CDR2 (germline): LNHDA, SQIVND (reference sequence). Trimming took 5 bases from V and 8 from J, leaving 15 bases between them. This CDR3 contains 13 residues. The CDR3: CASSLGRTTEAFF. CDR3 sequence (DNA): TGTGCCAGTAGTCTTGGACGGACGACGGAAGCTTTCTTT.

In its sample, this clone was seen once. In nucleotides, the CDR3 is TGTGCCAGCAGCATCCGGGACAGGGGTCGGGGTGAAAAACTGTTTTTT. This codes for CASSIRDRGRGEKLFF. The V call is TRBV5-6, the J call TRBJ1-4, with 10 nucleotides matching TRBD1. CDR1 and CDR2 (germline): SGHDT, YYEEEE. The CDR3 contains 16 residues. With 4 bases clipped from V and 7 bases from J, the junction kept 10 bases outside the gene matches.

J is TRBJ2-7 and V is TRBV7-2; D possibly corresponds to TRBD1 (5 bases). The V end lost 2 bases, the J end lost 2 bases, and 10 bases lay between the germline ends. The CDR3 contains 14 residues. CDR1 and CDR2 from the germline V gene are SGHTA and FQGNSA. CDR3 protein: CASSLWGSTYEQYF. The CDR3 DNA follows: TGTGCCAGCAGCTTATGGGGCTCCACCTACGAGCAGTACTTC. Based on the CDR3 plus reference TRBV7-2 and TRBJ2-7, the full variable domain is GAGVSQSPSNKVTEKGKDVELRCDPISGHTALYWYRQSLGQGLEFLIYFQGNSAPDKSGLPSDRFSAERTGGSVSTLTIQRTQQEDSAVYLCASSLWGSTYEQYFGPGTRLTVT.

The chain has TRBV4-2 and TRBJ1-1; the D is unclear. Deletions cut 0 bases from V and 0 bases from J, with 11 bases between. The length of the CDR3 is 16 residues. Germline V CDR1 and CDR2: LGHNA, YNFKEQ. The CDR3 protein is CASSQDIYRLNTEAFF. The CDR3 nucleotides are TGTGCCAGCAGCCAAGACATTTACAGACTGAACACTGAAGCTTTCTTT.

The chain is built from TRBV7-9 and TRBJ2-1, with 8 bases aligning to TRBD1. The germline CDR1 and CDR2 sequences are SEHNR and FQNEAQ (reference sequence). This CDR3 region has 15 residues. Germline trimming cut 1 base from V and 8 bases from J; bases unmatched to any gene: 7. CDR3 sequence: CASSLGQGSVDEQFF. The CDR3 DNA reads TGTGCCAGCAGCTTAGGACAGGGGTCGGTCGATGAGCAGTTCTTC.

CDR3 coding DNA: TGTGCCAGCTCACTCATTCAGGAGTTCAACGACTATGGCTACACCTTC. It codes for CASSLIQEFNDYGYTF. The V gene is TRBV18, the J gene TRBJ1-2; D gene uncertain. Germline assignment: CDR1 KGHSH and CDR2 LQKENI. This CDR3 region has 16 residues. Trimming removed 4 bases from V and 3 bases from J, with 18 bases in between.

The chain recombines TRBV13 with TRBJ2-5; the match to TRBD2 covers 11 bases. Germline V CDR1 and CDR2: PRHDT, FYEKMQ (reference sequence). This CDR3 comprises 17 residues. Trimming removed 3 bases from V and 5 bases from J; junction bases left unmatched: 11. The CDR3 DNA reads TGTGCCAGCAGCTTCCTGACTAGCGGGGATTTTCGGGAGACCCAGTACTTC. This encodes CASSFLTSGDFRETQYF.

V is TRBV19 and J is TRBJ1-5, with a possible D match to TRBD1 (6 bases). The CDR3 runs 17 residues. Germline lookup yields CDR1 LNHDA and CDR2 SQIVND (reference sequence). V was pared by 4 bases and J by 5 bases, with 21 bases between. CDR3 loop: CASSSLSIQGIHQPQHF. The DNA of the CDR3 is TGTGCCAGTAGTAGCCTTAGTATTCAGGGGATCCATCAGCCCCAGCATTTT.

CDR3: CASRMTGISNYGYTF. In nucleotides, the CDR3 is TGTGCCAGCAGGATGACAGGGATCTCTAACTATGGCTACACCTTC. The gene calls are TRBV27 and TRBJ1-2; 7 bases line up with TRBD1. The ends lost 6 bases at V and 0 bases at J; junction bases unmatched: 7. This CDR3 contains 15 residues. Looked up from germline, CDR1 is MNHEY and CDR2 is SMNVEV (reference sequence).

This clone showed up just once. The CDR3 sequence: CASRAGTGTGETGELFF. The CDR3 DNA reads TGTGCCAGCAGGGCGGGCACCGGGACAGGGGAAACCGGGGAGCTGTTTTTT. The chain recombines TRBV11-2 with TRBJ2-2, with 10 bases that match TRBD1. J lost 5 bases, V lost 6 bases, and 12 bases had no gene match. CDR1 is SGHAT and CDR2 is FQNNGV in the germline V gene. This CDR3 is built from 17 residues. The full variable domain, with the rest looked up from reference TRBV11-2 and TRBJ2-2, is EAGVAQSPRYKIIEKRQSVAFWCNPISGHATLYWYQQILGQGPKLLIQFQNNGVVDDSQLPKDRFSAERLKGVDSTLKIQPAKLEDSAVYLCASRAGTGTGETGELFFGEGSRLTVL.

The rearrangement joins TRBV13 to TRBJ2-5; perhaps TRBD1 as D (5 bases). Germline V gene lookup returns CDR1 PRHDT and CDR2 FYEKMQ (reference sequence). The CDR3 length is 17 residues. With 5 bases removed from V and 0 bases from J, the gap between germline ends came to 19 bases. CDR3 loop: CASSRGGDSMYQETQYF. CDR3 bases: TGTGCCAGCAGCCGCGGCGGCGACAGTATGTACCAAGAGACCCAGTACTTC.

V gene TRBV5-6 combines with J gene TRBJ2-7; TRBD1 aligns across 8 bases. Germline assignment: CDR1 SGHDT and CDR2 YYEEEE. V gave up 2 bases and J gave up 2 bases; unmatched junction bases: 0. The CDR3 has 13 amino acids. The CDR3 nucleotides are TGTGCCAGCAGCTTCAGGGGGCCCTACGAGCAGTACTTC. Translating it yields CASSFRGPYEQYF.

The rearrangement links TRBV7-6 to TRBJ2-2, with 7 bases fitting TRBD1. The V gene end was trimmed by 6 bases and the J gene end by 0 bases; junction bases not matched to a gene: 1. The germline V gene has CDR1 SGHVS and CDR2 FNYEAQ. The CDR3 has 14 residues. This CDR3 is CASSGTANTGELFF. CDR3 nucleotides: TGTGCCAGCAGTGGGACAGCGAACACCGGGGAGCTGTTTTTT. The full variable domain, its missing parts supplied by reference TRBV7-6 and TRBJ2-2, is GAGVSQSPRYKVTKRGQDVALRCDPISGHVSLYWYRQALGQGPEFLTYFNYEAQQDKSGLPNDRFSAERPEGSISTLTIQRTEQRDSAMYRCASSGTANTGELFFGEGSRLTVL.

V and J are TRBV14 and TRBJ2-5; D ambiguous. This CDR3 has 13 amino acids. CDR1 and CDR2 (germline): SGHDN, FVKESK. V was cut by 2 bases and J by 5 bases, with 9 bases left in between. CDR3 DNA sequence: TGTGCCAGCAGCCAAATTAGTCGGGAGACCCAGTACTTC. It specifies CASSQISRETQYF. Full variable domain (remainder filled in from reference TRBV14 and TRBJ2-5): EAGVTQFPSHSVIEKGQTVTLRCDPISGHDNLYWYRRVMGKEIKFLLHFVKESKQDESGMPNNRFLAERTGGTYSTLKVQPAELEDSGVYFCASSQISRETQYFGPGTRLLVL.

The gene calls are TRBV5-1 and TRBJ2-5, with 8 nucleotides matching TRBD1. In germline, CDR1 is SGHRS, CDR2 YFSETQ. This CDR3 is built from 15 residues. V gave up 4 bases and J gave up 5 bases; unmatched junction bases: 10. The chain's CDR3 is CASSLEGQGAETQYF. In nucleotides, the CDR3 is TGCGCCAGCAGCCTGGAAGGACAGGGAGCGGAGACCCAGTACTTC.

Only a few counts were recorded for this clone. The J gene is TRBJ1-2, the V gene TRBV19, with TRBD1 identical over 10 bases. Germline V gene data show CDR1 as LNHDA and CDR2 as SQIVND (reference sequence). Trimming cost V 1 base and J 7 bases; bases outside gene matches: 6. The CDR3 spans 15 residues. CDR3 sequence reads: CASSIVSTGGVGYTF. CDR3 DNA sequence: TGTGCCAGTAGTATAGTCTCGACAGGGGGCGTTGGCTACACCTTC.

V and J are TRBV5-6 and TRBJ2-7; D call uncertain. Per germline, CDR1 SGHDT and CDR2 YYEEEE. The CDR3 totals 13 residues. V dropped 0 bases and J dropped 4 bases, with 8 bases sitting between them. The CDR3 coding sequence is TGTGCCAGCAGCTTGGACATGAGGTACGAGCAGTACTTC. Protein: CASSLDMRYEQYF.

The chain carries TRBV2 and TRBJ1-5; D gene ambiguous. V shed 2 bases and J shed 0 bases, with 8 bases lying between them. The germline CDR1 and CDR2 sequences are SNHLY and FYNNEI. CDR3 size: 15 residues. CDR3 amino acids: CASSEPGFSNQPQHF. The CDR3 nucleotides are TGTGCCAGCAGTGAACCGGGGTTTAGCAATCAGCCCCAGCATTTT.

The V call is TRBV7-9, the J call TRBJ2-3, with unresolved D. Germline lookup yields CDR1 SEHNR and CDR2 FQNEAQ (reference sequence). The CDR3 is made up of 14 amino acids. Trimming shortened V by 3 bases and J by 2 bases, and 9 bases separated the two germline ends. CDR3 loop: CASSLMIDTDTQYF. Here the CDR3 DNA reads TGTGCCAGCAGCTTGATGATAGACACAGATACGCAGTATTTT.

The chain links TRBV5-1 to TRBJ2-5; either TRBD1 or TRBD2 may supply D (5 bases each). The germline gives CDR1 SGHRS, CDR2 YFSETQ. The ends were cut back, 2 bases at V and 5 bases at J, with 10 bases in the middle. This CDR3 comprises 13 residues. This CDR3 is CASSFGAEETQYF. For the CDR3, the DNA is TGCGCCAGCAGCTTCGGGGCTGAGGAGACCCAGTACTTC.